This T cell receptor (beta chain) originates from a study of regulatory T cells in long-lasting Graves disease. Indicated time point: newly diagnosed GD, antithyroid drugs for less than 3 months. With RNA extracted from PBMCs as input, the TCR library was made. Arm-PCR with iRepertoire HTBI primers amplified the CDR3 regions for these TCR beta libraries. TCRdb fed the multiplex PCR reads into MiXCR, producing one record per CDR3 protein. The sample has about 420,000 distinct CDR3 sequences, approximately 16% seen once. This CDR3 has 16 amino acids. The V segment lost 1 base and the J segment 3 bases; nucleotides outside the gene matches: 8. Germline assignment: CDR1 SEHNR and CDR2 FQNEAQ (reference sequence). The sample also formed part of further work on T cells in Graves' hyperthyroidism and ophthalmopathy.

This clonotype was sampled from a young woman with Graves disease. Sample: peripheral blood mononuclear cells (PBMCs), taken at new diagnosis, from a patient treated with antithyroid drugs. The J gene is TRBJ2-7, the V gene TRBV7-9; 8 bases match TRBD2. DNA of the CDR3: TGTGCCAGCAGCTTAGGGGCGGGACTAGTACGCTACGAGCAGTACTTC. Its translation is CASSLGAGLVRYEQYF.